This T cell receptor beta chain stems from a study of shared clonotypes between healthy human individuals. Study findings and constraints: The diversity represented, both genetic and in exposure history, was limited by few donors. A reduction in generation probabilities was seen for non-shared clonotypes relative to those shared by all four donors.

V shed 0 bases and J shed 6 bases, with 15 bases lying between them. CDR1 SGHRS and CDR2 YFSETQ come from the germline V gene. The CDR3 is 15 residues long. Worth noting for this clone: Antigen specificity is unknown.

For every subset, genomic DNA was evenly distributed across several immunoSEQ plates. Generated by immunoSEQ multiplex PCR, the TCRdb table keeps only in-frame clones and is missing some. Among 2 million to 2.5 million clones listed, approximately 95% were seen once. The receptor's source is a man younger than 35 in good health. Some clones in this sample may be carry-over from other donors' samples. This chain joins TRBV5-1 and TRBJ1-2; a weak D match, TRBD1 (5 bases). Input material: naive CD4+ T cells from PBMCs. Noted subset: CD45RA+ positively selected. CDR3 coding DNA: TGCGCCAGCAGCTTGGACCCAGGGTGGAAGAATGGCTACACCTTC. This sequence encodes CASSLDPGWKNGYTF.